This T cell receptor beta chain was captured by sequencing in a study of blood T cell repertoires in COVID-19 (dated by TCRdb to between 2020 and 2021). Context from the whole study: Samples from collaborators originated in the United States, Italy and Spain and spanned both the acute and convalescent phases of COVID-19. The material from the prospective study consisted of cDNA or gDNA derived from T cells, B-cell-depleted T cells, or PBMCs. The dataset comprised deeply sampled blood TCRbeta repertoires from subjects exposed to, actively infected with, or recovered from COVID-19. The repertoires were made available in a free public database intended to serve as a resource for research on the immune response to SARS-CoV-2. The samples were drawn from the first 160 participants of the ongoing ImmuneRACE study and from some 1,300 subjects provided by 6 global collaborators. The sample metadata nearly always contained a de-identified subject ID, COVID-19 status, age in years and sex. HLA class I and class II types, where available, came from metadata supplied by the sample provider rather than from assay-based typing.

Compared with germline, V lacks 1 base and J lacks 0 bases; bases without a gene match: 3. The CDR3 measures 16 amino acids from cysteine to phenylalanine. The retained sequence is limited to the CDR3, 48 bases, with the frame set at the first base. The germline V gene provides CDR1 SGHVS and CDR2 FNYEAQ. The immunoSEQ Assay, a bias-controlled multiplex PCR, was used to amplify TCRbeta CDR3 regions from genomic DNA. From the authors' description of their analysis: Nucleated cell counts per sample were estimated from amplification of reference gene primers within the assay. To quantify the absolute abundance of each unique TCRbeta CDR3 rearrangement, sequence reads were collapsed and filtered. Productive Simpson clonality was computed per sample as the square root of Simpson's diversity index over productive rearrangements. Sourced from immuneACCESS, this table was stored by TCRdb with only in-frame sequences that have V and J called. A share of the clones is absent; for the studies checked, an unresolved V gene accounts for under half, and the remainder has no known explanation. D and trimming come from the DNA, and the V and J calls and clone size come from that table. Present in this sample are roughly 300,000 clones, more than 75% of which were seen just once. Around 7.8% of the sample comes from the top ten.

A note on this clone: Its specific antigen is unknown. No base quality values were provided; no much bigger clone lies one nucleotide off.

General findings and caveats noted by the study authors: How much clinical and demographic metadata was included differed by source and by participant, and the metadata was provided uncurated.

Samples from volunteer blood donors who had recovered from COVID-19 were contributed by a second Seattle source. Whole blood was collected in K2EDTA tubes by collaborating institutions according to the institutions' own protocols. For TCRbeta analysis, collaborators shipped samples in one of three forms: frozen whole blood, isolated PBMCs, or DNA extracted from either of those sample types. Input material: peripheral blood. The sequence derives from a woman aged 45-59 years who had recovered from COVID-19. Recombination linked TRBV7-6 to TRBJ2-1; 7 middle bases align to TRBD2. This receptor carries the CDR3 CASSLVGRASYNEQFF. In nucleotide form, the sequence is TGTGCCAGCAGCTTAGTAGGGAGGGCCTCCTACAATGAGCAGTTCTTC.